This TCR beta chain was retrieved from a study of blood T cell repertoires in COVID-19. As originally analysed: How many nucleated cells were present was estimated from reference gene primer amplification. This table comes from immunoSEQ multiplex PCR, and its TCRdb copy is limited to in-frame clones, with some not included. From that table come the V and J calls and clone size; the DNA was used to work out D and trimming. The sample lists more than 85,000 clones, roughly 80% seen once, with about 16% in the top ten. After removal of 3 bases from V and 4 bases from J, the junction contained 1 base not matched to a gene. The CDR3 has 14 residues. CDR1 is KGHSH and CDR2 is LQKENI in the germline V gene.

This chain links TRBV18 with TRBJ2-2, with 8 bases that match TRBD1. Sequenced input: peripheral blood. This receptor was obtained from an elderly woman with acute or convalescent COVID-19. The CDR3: CASSPGQATGELFF. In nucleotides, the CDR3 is TGTGCCAGCTCACCGGGACAGGCCACCGGGGAGCTGTTTTTT.